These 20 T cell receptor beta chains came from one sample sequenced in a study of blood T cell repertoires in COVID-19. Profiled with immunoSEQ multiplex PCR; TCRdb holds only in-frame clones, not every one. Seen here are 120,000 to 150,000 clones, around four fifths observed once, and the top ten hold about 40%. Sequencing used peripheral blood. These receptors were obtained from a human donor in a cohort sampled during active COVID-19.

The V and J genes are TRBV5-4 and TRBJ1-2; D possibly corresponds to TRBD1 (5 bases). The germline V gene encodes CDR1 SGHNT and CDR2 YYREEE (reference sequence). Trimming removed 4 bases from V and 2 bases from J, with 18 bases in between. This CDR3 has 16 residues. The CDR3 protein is CASSPRGGLGNYGYTF. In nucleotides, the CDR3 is TGTGCCAGCAGCCCCCGGGGGGGACTGGGAAACTATGGCTACACCTTC.

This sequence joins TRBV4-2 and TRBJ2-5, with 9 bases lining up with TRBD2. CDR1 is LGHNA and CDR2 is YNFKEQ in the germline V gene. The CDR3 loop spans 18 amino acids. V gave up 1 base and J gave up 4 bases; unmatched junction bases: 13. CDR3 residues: CASSQVVGGGGVGETQYF. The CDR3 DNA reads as TGTGCCAGCAGCCAAGTCGTGGGTGGCGGGGGGGTTGGAGAGACCCAGTACTTC.

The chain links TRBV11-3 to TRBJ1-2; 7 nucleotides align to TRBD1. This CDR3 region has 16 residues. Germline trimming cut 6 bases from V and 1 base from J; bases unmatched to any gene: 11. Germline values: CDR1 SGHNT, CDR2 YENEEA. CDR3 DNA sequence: TGTGCCAGCAGTAGGCCGACAGGGAAGTTTAACTATGGCTACACCTTC. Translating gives CASSRPTGKFNYGYTF.

CDR3 nucleotide sequence: TGTGCCTGGAGTCGGCCCCTTAGACAGGGCAATCAGCCCCAGCATTTT. Its translation: CAWSRPLRQGNQPQHF. The chain employs TRBV30 and TRBJ1-5; a possible D gene is TRBD1 (6 bases). Germline CDR1 GTSNPN, CDR2 SVGIG (reference sequence). This CDR3 region has 16 residues. Trimming removed 2 bases at V and 2 bases at J, with 16 bases between.

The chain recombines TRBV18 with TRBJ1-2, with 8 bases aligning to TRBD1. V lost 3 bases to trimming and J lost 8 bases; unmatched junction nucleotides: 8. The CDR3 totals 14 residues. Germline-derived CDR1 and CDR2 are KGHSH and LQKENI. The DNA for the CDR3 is TGTGCCAGCTCACCGTCCGGGACAGGTCAAGGCTACACCTTC. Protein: CASSPSGTGQGYTF.

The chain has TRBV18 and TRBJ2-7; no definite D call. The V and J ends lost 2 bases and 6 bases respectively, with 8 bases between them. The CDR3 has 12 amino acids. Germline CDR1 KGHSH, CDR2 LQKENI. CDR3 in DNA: TGTGCCAGCTCACCATCCTCCGGCGAGCAGTACTTC. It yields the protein CASSPSSGEQYF. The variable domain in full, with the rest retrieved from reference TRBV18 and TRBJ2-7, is NAGVMQNPRHLVRRRGQEARLRCSPMKGHSHVYWYRQLPEEGLKFMVYLQKENIIDESGMPKERFSAEFPKEGPSILRIQQVVRGDSAAYFCASSPSSGEQYFGPGTRLTVT.

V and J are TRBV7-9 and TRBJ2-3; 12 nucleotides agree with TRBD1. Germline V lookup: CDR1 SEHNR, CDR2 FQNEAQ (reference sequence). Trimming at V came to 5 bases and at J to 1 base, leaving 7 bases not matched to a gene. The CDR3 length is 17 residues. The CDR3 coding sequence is TGTGCCAGCAGCAAAAGGGACAGGGGGCGTCGCACAGATACGCAGTATTTT. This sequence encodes CASSKRDRGRRTDTQYF.

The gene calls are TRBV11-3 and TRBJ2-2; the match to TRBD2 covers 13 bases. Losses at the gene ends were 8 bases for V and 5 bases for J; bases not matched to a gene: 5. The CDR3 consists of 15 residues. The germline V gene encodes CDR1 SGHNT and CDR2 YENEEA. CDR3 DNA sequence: TGTGCCAGCTTTCCGGGACTAGCGGGGACCGGGGAGCTGTTTTTT. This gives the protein CASFPGLAGTGELFF.

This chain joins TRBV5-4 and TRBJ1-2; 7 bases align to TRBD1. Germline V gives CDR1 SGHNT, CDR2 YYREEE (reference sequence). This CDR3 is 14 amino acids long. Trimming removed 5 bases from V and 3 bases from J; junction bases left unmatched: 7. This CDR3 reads CASRDRIGYYGYTF. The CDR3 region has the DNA TGTGCCAGCAGGGACAGGATCGGGTACTATGGCTACACCTTC.

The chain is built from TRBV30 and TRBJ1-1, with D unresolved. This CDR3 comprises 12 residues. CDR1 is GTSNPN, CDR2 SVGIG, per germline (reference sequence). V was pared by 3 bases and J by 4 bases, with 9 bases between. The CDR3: CAWSFGVTEAFF. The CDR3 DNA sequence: TGTGCCTGGAGCTTCGGGGTCACTGAAGCTTTCTTT.

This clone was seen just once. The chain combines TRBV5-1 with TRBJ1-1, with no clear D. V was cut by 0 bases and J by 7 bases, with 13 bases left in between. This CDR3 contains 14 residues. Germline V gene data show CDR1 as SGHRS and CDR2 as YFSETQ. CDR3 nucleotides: TGCGCCAGCAGCTTGGAATCGGGTCGCTTTGAAGCTTTCTTT. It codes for CASSLESGRFEAFF. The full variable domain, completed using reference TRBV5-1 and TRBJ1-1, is KAGVTQTPRYLIKTRGQQVTLSCSPISGHRSVSWYQQTPGQGLQFLFEYFSETQRNKGNFPGRFSGRQFSNSRSEMNVSTLELGDSALYLCASSLESGRFEAFFGQGTRLTVV.

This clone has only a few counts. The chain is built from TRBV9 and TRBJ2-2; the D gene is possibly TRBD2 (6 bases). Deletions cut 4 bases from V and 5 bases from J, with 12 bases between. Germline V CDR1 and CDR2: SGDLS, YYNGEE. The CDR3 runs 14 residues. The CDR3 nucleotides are TGTGCCAGCAGCTCGTGGGGGGAGACCGGGGAGCTGTTTTTT. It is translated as CASSSWGETGELFF.

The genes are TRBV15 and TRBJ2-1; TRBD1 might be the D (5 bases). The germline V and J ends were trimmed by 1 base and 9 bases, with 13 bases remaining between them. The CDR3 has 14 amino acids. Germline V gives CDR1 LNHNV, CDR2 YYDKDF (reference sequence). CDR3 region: CATSRGTTSGEQFF. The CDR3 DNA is TGTGCCACCAGCAGAGGGACAACCTCGGGTGAGCAGTTCTTC.

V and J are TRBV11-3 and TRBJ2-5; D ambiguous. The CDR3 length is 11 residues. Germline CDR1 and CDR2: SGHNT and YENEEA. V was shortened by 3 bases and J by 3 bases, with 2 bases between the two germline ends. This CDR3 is CASSFKETQYF. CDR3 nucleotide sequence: TGTGCCAGCAGCTTTAAAGAGACCCAGTACTTC.

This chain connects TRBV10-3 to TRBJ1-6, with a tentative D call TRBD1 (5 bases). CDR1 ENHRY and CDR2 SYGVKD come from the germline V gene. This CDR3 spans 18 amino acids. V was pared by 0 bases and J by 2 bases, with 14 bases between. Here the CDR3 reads CAISESGLYGAYNSPLHF. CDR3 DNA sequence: TGTGCCATCAGTGAGTCGGGGCTTTATGGGGCCTATAATTCACCCCTCCACTTT.

CDR3 in DNA: TGTGCCAGCAGCCAGCTGTCAGGGGGCGAGCAGTACTTC. This gives the protein CASSQLSGGEQYF. V usage is TRBV3-1 (or the pseudogene TRBV3-2) and J usage is TRBJ2-7, with 7 nucleotides matching TRBD1. CDR1 is LGHDT and CDR2 is YNNKEL in the germline V gene (reference sequence). The CDR3 has 13 amino acids. The J segment lost 6 bases and the V segment lost 3 bases, leaving 5 bases of the junction unmatched.

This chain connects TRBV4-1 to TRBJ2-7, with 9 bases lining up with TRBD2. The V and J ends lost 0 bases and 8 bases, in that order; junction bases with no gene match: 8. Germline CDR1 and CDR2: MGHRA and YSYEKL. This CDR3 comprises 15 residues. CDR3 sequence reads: CASSQDRGGAVKQYF. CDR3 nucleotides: TGCGCCAGCAGCCAAGACCGCGGGGGGGCTGTAAAGCAGTACTTC.

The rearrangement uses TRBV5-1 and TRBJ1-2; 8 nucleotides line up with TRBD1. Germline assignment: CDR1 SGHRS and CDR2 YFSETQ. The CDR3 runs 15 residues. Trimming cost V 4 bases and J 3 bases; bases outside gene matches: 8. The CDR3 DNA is TGCGCCAGCAGCACCAGGACAGGGTCGGACTATGGCTACACCTTC. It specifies CASSTRTGSDYGYTF.

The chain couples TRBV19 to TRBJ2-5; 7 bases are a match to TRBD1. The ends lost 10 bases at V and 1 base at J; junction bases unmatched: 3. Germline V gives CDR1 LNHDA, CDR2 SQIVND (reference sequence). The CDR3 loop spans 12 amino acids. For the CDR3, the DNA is TGTGCCACTGGGACAGTCCAAGAGACCCAGTACTTC. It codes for CATGTVQETQYF.

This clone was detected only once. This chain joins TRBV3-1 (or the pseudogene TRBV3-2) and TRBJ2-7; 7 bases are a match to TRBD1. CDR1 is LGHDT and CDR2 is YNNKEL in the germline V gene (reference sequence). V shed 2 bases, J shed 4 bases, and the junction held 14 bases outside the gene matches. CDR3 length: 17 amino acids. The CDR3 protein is CASSQSDRESLGYEQYF. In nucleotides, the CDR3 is TGTGCCAGCAGCCAAAGCGACAGGGAGTCTCTTGGTTACGAGCAGTACTTC.